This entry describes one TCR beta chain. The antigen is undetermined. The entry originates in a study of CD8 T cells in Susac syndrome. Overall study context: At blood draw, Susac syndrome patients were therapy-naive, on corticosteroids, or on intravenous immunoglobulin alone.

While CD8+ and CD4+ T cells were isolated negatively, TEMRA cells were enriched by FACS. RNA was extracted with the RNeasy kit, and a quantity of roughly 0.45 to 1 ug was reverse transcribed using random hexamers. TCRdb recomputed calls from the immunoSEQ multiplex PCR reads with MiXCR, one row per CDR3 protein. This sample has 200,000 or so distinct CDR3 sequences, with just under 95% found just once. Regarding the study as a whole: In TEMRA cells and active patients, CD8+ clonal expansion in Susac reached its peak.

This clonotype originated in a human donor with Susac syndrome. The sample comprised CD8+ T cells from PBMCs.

CDR3 protein: CASSPLGGGAFGYTF. Here the CDR3 DNA reads TGCGCCAGCAGCCCCCTGGGAGGGGGCGCGTTTGGCTACACCTTC. This chain joins TRBV4-1 and TRBJ1-2; 7 nucleotides match TRBD1. Trimming removed 4 bases from V and 7 bases from J; junction bases left unmatched: 12. The length of the CDR3 is 15 residues. The germline V gene encodes CDR1 MGHRA and CDR2 YSYEKL.